The 7 T cell receptor beta chains below come from one sample, sequenced in a study of T cell responses to AZD1222 COVID-19 vaccine. TCRdb keeps only in-frame clones here, not all; method: immunoSEQ multiplex PCR. The repertoire holds about 120,000 clones, with roughly 84% as singletons. This sample comprised peripheral blood, obtained on day 0 of AZD1222 vaccination. Receptors originate from an adult in good health.

The chain is built from TRBV4-1 and TRBJ2-1; D might be TRBD1 (6 bases). The V gene lost 3 bases and the J gene lost 5 bases, with 14 bases spanning the gap. The length of the CDR3 is 15 residues. Germline CDR1 MGHRA, CDR2 YSYEKL. CDR3 nucleotides: TGCGCCAGCAGCCAGGGGGCGCCGTGGGACAATGAGCAGTTCTTC. As protein: CASSQGAPWDNEQFF.

This CDR3 reads CASSYSGGTNQPQHF. The CDR3 DNA is TGTGCCAGCAGTTACTCGGGGGGGACCAATCAGCCCCAGCATTTT. The chain uses TRBV6-2 or TRBV6-3 and TRBJ1-5, with a tentative D call TRBD1 (5 bases). Trimming left V 0 bases short and J 3 bases short, with 9 bases between. The CDR3 has 15 amino acids. Germline V gives CDR1 MNHEY, CDR2 SVGEGT.

The rearrangement links TRBV7-9 to TRBJ1-2; D is uncertain. Trimming took 4 bases from V and 6 from J, leaving 15 bases between them. Per the germline V gene, CDR1 is SEHNR and CDR2 is FQNEAQ (reference sequence). This CDR3 contains 14 residues. CDR3 DNA: TGTGCCAGCAGCTCGGAGACACCCTCGGATGGCTACACCTTC. Its translation: CASSSETPSDGYTF.

The chain links TRBV25-1 to TRBJ1-6; D possibly corresponds to TRBD1 (5 bases). Germline loops: CDR1 MGHDK, CDR2 SYGVNS. The CDR3 runs to 15 residues. The V and J ends lost 3 bases and 6 bases respectively, with 12 bases between them. For the CDR3, the DNA is TGTGCCAGCAGTGATTGGGAGGGGCCTAATTCACCCCTCCACTTT. Protein product: CASSDWEGPNSPLHF.

This sequence joins TRBV4-1 and TRBJ1-1; D not certain. This CDR3 has 13 residues. V was trimmed by 3 bases and J by 1 base, leaving 6 bases between them. Germline V gene sequence: CDR1 MGHRA, CDR2 YSYEKL. The CDR3 protein is CASSQVGNTEAFF. The CDR3 DNA follows: TGCGCCAGCAGCCAGGTGGGGAACACTGAAGCTTTCTTT.

The genes are TRBV28 and TRBJ2-1, with 12 bases aligning to TRBD2. CDR1 and CDR2 (germline): MDHEN, SYDVKM. V shed 2 bases, J shed 7 bases, and the junction held 3 bases outside the gene matches. The CDR3 consists of 15 residues. The CDR3: CASSLRLAGVNEQFF. The DNA for the CDR3 is TGTGCCAGCAGTTTACGACTAGCGGGGGTAAATGAGCAGTTCTTC.

This chain links TRBV19 with TRBJ1-2, with 7 bases identical to TRBD1. The CDR3 runs 15 residues. V lost 5 bases, J lost 3 bases, and 9 bases stayed unmatched. Germline V CDR1 and CDR2: LNHDA, SQIVND (reference sequence). Written as DNA, the CDR3 is TGTGCCAGTAGTCCCTACGGAGGGGGCGACTATGGCTACACCTTC. Its translation is CASSPYGGGDYGYTF.